The rows below give T cell receptor beta chains drawn from one sample of a study of T cell repertoires in cytomegalovirus infection. TCRdb independently ran MiXCR on the reads; one entry per CDR3 protein. Of about 740,000 distinct CDR3 sequences listed, 35% to 45% are singletons. The sequenced sample consisted of PBMCs. The receptors were sampled from a human donor in good health (CMV status not recorded). Some clones in this sample may be carry-over from other donors' samples. Both conserved end residues are part of each CDR3. The D gene is left open where the match is weak. For some rows the clone size is stated as once, few or many, or as a class when expanded; others skip it.

v_call	clone_size	j_call	d_call	cdr3_length	cdr3_nt	cdr3_aa
TRBV15	.	TRBJ1-2	TRBD1	16	TGTGCCACCAGCAGAGCCCCTGACAGGGCGTTTGGCGGCTACACCTTC	CATSRAPDRAFGGYTF
TRBV6-5	few	TRBJ1-5	.	13	TGTGCCAGCTCTCTTACACAGTGGCAGCCCCAGCATTTT	CASSLTQWQPQHF
TRBV30	.	TRBJ2-7	TRBD2	16	TGTGCCTGGACGAATGAAGCGGGGCTCGGAGGCTACGAGCAGTACTTC	CAWTNEAGLGGYEQYF
TRBV7-2	once	TRBJ2-7	.	16	TGTGCAAGCAGCTTAGCGGCCGGGACATTCTCCTACGAGCAGTCCTTC	CASSLAAGTFSYEQSF
TRBV28	.	TRBJ2-7	TRBD2	16	TGTGCCAGCAGTTTATTTGAGAGCGGGGTCTCCTACGAGCAGTACTTC	CASSLFESGVSYEQYF
TRBV28	.	TRBJ2-7	TRBD1	16	TGTGCCAGCAGGCCATACAGGGGGGTAGGGGCCTACGAGCAGTACTTC	CASRPYRGVGAYEQYF
TRBV23-1	.	TRBJ2-3	TRBD2	23	TGCGCCAGCAGTCAATCCGCGCTAGCGGGAGGGCCCCGCTGCCTCTCTAGCACAGATACGCAGTATTTT	CASSQSALAGGPRCLSSTDTQYF
TRBV27	few	TRBJ2-7	.	13	TGTGCCAGCAGTCCTCCTCGAGGGGGCGAGCAGTACTTC	CASSPPRGGEQYF
TRBV2	.	TRBJ1-2	.	13	TGTGCCAGCACCCCGGAAGACACGGATGGCTACACCTTC	CASTPEDTDGYTF
TRBV7-9	few	TRBJ2-3	.	12	TGTGCCAGCGGTCGTTCGTCAGATACGCAGTATTTT	CASGRSSDTQYF
TRBV5-1	.	TRBJ2-5	.	18	TGCGCCAGCAGCTATAGTACTTCTCGGGGCGCGGGTCAAGAGACCCAGTACTTC	CASSYSTSRGAGQETQYF
TRBV7-9	few	TRBJ2-3	TRBD1	15	TGTGCCAGCAGCTCTCCAGGGGGAATGCGAGATACGCAGTATTTT	CASSSPGGMRDTQYF
TRBV20-1	.	TRBJ1-5	.	12	TGCAGTGCTAGAGTATGGAATCAGCCCCAGCATTTT	CSARVWNQPQHF
TRBV6-5	.	TRBJ2-5	TRBD2	16	TGTGCCAGCAGACAAGACGGGACTAGCGCACAAGAGACCCAGTACTTC	CASRQDGTSAQETQYF
TRBV7-2	many	TRBJ2-1	.	13	TGTGCCAGCAGCCGATCCGGACAACCTGAGCAGTTCTTC	CASSRSGQPEQFF
TRBV9	many	TRBJ1-1	.	15	TGTGCCAGCAGCGTAGGCGGGCAGGGAAACACTGAAGCTTTCTTT	CASSVGGQGNTEAFF
TRBV4-3	.	TRBJ2-1	.	12	TGCGCCAGCCGCCAAGGCCCCAGGTCCGTTCTGTTT	CASRQGPRSVLF
TRBV6-1	few	TRBJ1-2	TRBD1	16	TGTGCCAGCAGTGAATGGGCAGGGGGCCGAGGTTATGGCTACACCTTC	CASSEWAGGRGYGYTF
TRBV3-1	.	TRBJ2-7	.	16	TGTGCCAGCAGCACCCGAGGACAGCGGGGTTACTACGAGCAGTACTTC	CASSTRGQRGYYEQYF
TRBV7-2	.	TRBJ2-7	.	15	TGTGCCAGCAGCTTAGTGCCGGAAGGATCCTACGAGCAGTACTTC	CASSLVPEGSYEQYF
TRBV20-1	many	TRBJ2-3	TRBD2	14	TGCAGTGCTTATAGCGGGAGGGGTGCAGATACGCAGTATTTT	CSAYSGRGADTQYF
TRBV7-9	many	TRBJ2-2	TRBD2	12	TGTGCCAGCAGGCGGGGGACCGGGGAGCTGTTTTTT	CASRRGTGELFF
TRBV6-5	.	TRBJ1-3	.	16	TGTTCCAGCAGGGTTGAGCCTGCGAGCTCTGGAAACACCATATATTTT	CSSRVEPASSGNTIYF
TRBV29-1	.	TRBJ2-1	TRBD2	14	TGCAGCGTTGAAAGGCGGGGGTCCTACAATGAGCAGTTCTTC	CSVERRGSYNEQFF
TRBV28	.	TRBJ2-7	.	15	TGTGACAGCAGTTTAGTGGGGACTGGCTACTACGAGCAGTACTTC	CDSSLVGTGYYEQYF
TRBV28	.	TRBJ2-7	TRBD1	13	TGTGCCAGCATGGGACAGGATCGCCACGAGCAGTACTTC	CASMGQDRHEQYF
TRBV7-9	.	TRBJ1-1	.	16	TGTGCCAGCAGCTCCCTCCGAGCTGCCTGGAACACTGAAGCTTTCTTT	CASSSLRAAWNTEAFF
TRBV7-8	.	TRBJ1-6	.	14	TGTGCCAGCAGCTTAGCTAGGCGTAATTCACCCCTCCACTTT	CASSLARRNSPLHF